The clone carrying this TCR beta chain was seen repeatedly, ten times or more. What it binds is unknown. TCR alpha and TCR beta cDNA libraries carrying sample barcodes and UMIs came from 5'RACE with constant-segment primers. TCRdb analysed the 5' RACE reads with MiXCR anew, one entry per CDR3 protein. The data hold approximately 300,000 distinct CDR3 sequences, with 8% to 9% observed a single time. The source of the sample is a study of T-cell memory formation after mild COVID-19. About the study: Among the donors, TCR clusters were largely specific to each donor. Study-level findings and limits: Some responding clones appeared in pre-infection memory, suggesting cross-reactive memory joined. Day 15 to 85 contracting clones showed balanced CD4/CD8; day 15 to 37 expanders favored CD4+.

Germline V gene sequence: CDR1 SGHTA, CDR2 FQGTGA. The CDR3 totals 17 residues. V dropped 4 bases and J dropped 0; count of bases not matched to a gene: 8. The sequence came from a man between 18 and 35 years old who had mild COVID-19 (a few samples of this study predate the infection). Cell type and time point are not known. Sequenced: PBMCs or a T cell subset sorted from them (not recorded which). The chain uses TRBV7-3 and TRBJ2-7; TRBD2 aligns across 11 bases. The CDR3 DNA reads as TGTGCCAGCAGCTCCCGACTAGCGGGGCGAAGCTCCTACGAGCAGTACTTC. It translates to CASSSRLAGRSSYEQYF.